The sequence of this T cell receptor (beta chain) was determined in a study of cytomegalovirus exposure and HLA in healthy donors. On the study more broadly: A prior analysis found some 110 million unique TCR beta sequences from 170 million or so T cells. Study results and limitations: Among TCR beta chains, those listed as cytomegalovirus-associated numbered about 150. HLA alleles showed associations with 16,951 TCR beta sequences in a later analysis, at a 0.05 false discovery rate.

V lost 5 bases and J lost 1; bases outside the gene matches: 7. This CDR3 is 15 amino acids long. Per germline, CDR1 MDHEN and CDR2 SYDVKM. The PCR contained 60 Vbeta and 13 Jbeta primers. The protocol was immunoSEQ multiplex PCR, while the TCRdb copy is restricted to in-frame clones and leaves out a portion. The sample has 100,000 to 150,000 clones, roughly 76% seen once. As regards this clone: Its antigen remains unidentified.

The chain carries TRBV28 and TRBJ1-1, with 7 bases identical to TRBD1. The sequenced sample was PBMCs. This TCR was sampled from a woman aged 55-69 years in good health and CMV-seropositive. The chain's CDR3 is CASSDTGVGNTEAFF. The CDR3 nucleotides are TGTGCCAGCAGTGATACAGGGGTGGGGAACACTGAAGCTTTCTTT.